This entry lists 23 T cell receptor beta chains sequenced from one sample in a study of blood T cell repertoires in COVID-19. Repertoires were generated with immunoSEQ multiplex PCR, while TCRdb's copy carries only in-frame clones and drops some. The sample consists of 250,000 to 400,000 clones, over 85% of them appearing once. Sequenced input: PBMCs or T cells enriched from blood (not recorded which). Source of these receptors: a man aged 60 to 75 who had recovered from COVID-19.

About this clone: At the DNA level, this CDR3 is encoded by other sequences in the same sample as well. The CDR3 DNA reads TGTGCCAGCAGCCAAGTTGGAGCGAACACTGAAGCTTTCTTT. Translated: CASSQVGANTEAFF. This chain joins TRBV3-1 (or the pseudogene TRBV3-2) and TRBJ1-1; D is ambiguous. The CDR3 contains 14 residues. The germline gives CDR1 LGHDT, CDR2 YNNKEL (reference sequence). Trimming left V 1 base short and J 1 base short, with 7 bases between.

The CDR3, as DNA: TGTGCCAGCTCACCACCTCAGGGGCAGAACACTGAAGCTTTCTTT. Translation gives CASSPPQGQNTEAFF. V and J are TRBV18 and TRBJ1-1, with D maybe TRBD1 (6 bases). The V end lost 0 bases, the J end lost 1 base, and 9 bases lay between the germline ends. In germline, CDR1 is KGHSH, CDR2 LQKENI. The CDR3 is made up of 15 amino acids.

The chain recombines TRBV9 with TRBJ1-1; D is uncertain. The V gene's germline CDR1 is SGDLS and CDR2 YYNGEE. The germline V and J ends were trimmed by 3 bases and 4 bases, with 10 bases remaining between them. This CDR3 is 13 amino acids long. CDR3 sequence (DNA): TGTGCCAGCAGCGCTGGGCTCGGCACTGAAGCTTTCTTT. This encodes CASSAGLGTEAFF.

The V call is TRBV11-2, the J call TRBJ2-7, with 7 bases that match TRBD1. The CDR3 consists of 17 residues. Germline CDR1 and CDR2: SGHAT and FQNNGV. The V and J ends lost 0 bases and 3 bases, in that order; junction bases with no gene match: 11. The CDR3 sequence: CASSLDHTQGLGYEQYF. Here the CDR3 DNA reads TGTGCCAGCAGCTTAGACCACACACAGGGGTTGGGCTACGAGCAGTACTTC.

This chain joins TRBV30 and TRBJ2-5; a weak D match, TRBD1 (6 bases). V lost 4 bases and J lost 5, with 11 bases in between. There are 12 residues in the CDR3. Germline values: CDR1 GTSNPN, CDR2 SVGIG (reference sequence). In DNA form, the CDR3 reads TGTGCCTGGACACAGGGATGGGAGACCCAGTACTTC. This codes for CAWTQGWETQYF.

This clone was recorded only once. The sample contains more than one DNA sequence encoding this CDR3. The rearrangement links TRBV27 to TRBJ2-5; TRBD2 matches 15 bases. There are 15 residues in the CDR3. V was clipped by 5 bases and J by 5 bases; unmatched bases: 3. Per the germline V gene, CDR1 is MNHEY and CDR2 is SMNVEV (reference sequence). In nucleotides, the CDR3 is TGTGCCAGCAGTCCAGGGACTAGCGGGAGGGAGACCCAGTACTTC. It specifies CASSPGTSGRETQYF.

This clone was counted a few times. The chain links TRBV9 to TRBJ2-1, with D possibly matching TRBD1 (5 bases). V shed 3 bases and J shed 10 bases, with 8 bases lying between them. From germline, CDR1 is SGDLS and CDR2 YYNGEE. The CDR3 runs 11 residues. The CDR3 DNA reads TGTGCCAGCAGCGCCGACAGCGAGCAGTTCTTC. Translation: CASSADSEQFF.

V usage is TRBV19 and J usage is TRBJ1-2; a possible D gene is TRBD1 (5 bases). Trimming took 2 bases from V and 8 from J, leaving 9 bases between them. In germline, CDR1 is LNHDA, CDR2 SQIVND (reference sequence). This CDR3 has 12 amino acids. The CDR3 region is CASSIRGGGYTF. In DNA, the CDR3 is TGTGCCAGTAGTATAAGGGGCGGAGGCTACACCTTC.

The chain recombines TRBV6-5 with TRBJ1-5; 9 bases line up with TRBD1. Germline CDR1 reads MNHEY; CDR2 reads SVGAGI. The CDR3 is 14 amino acids. After removal of 5 bases from V and 6 bases from J, the junction contained 5 bases not matched to a gene. The CDR3 sequence: CASSPQGATQPQHF. The CDR3 nucleotides read TGTGCCAGCAGTCCACAGGGGGCTACTCAGCCCCAGCATTTT.

The chain employs TRBV7-2 and TRBJ1-1, with D perhaps TRBD1 (5 bases). CDR3 length: 14 residues. Germline CDR1 is SGHTA and CDR2 is FQGNSA. With 3 bases removed from V and 3 bases from J, the gap between germline ends came to 11 bases. In nucleotides, the CDR3 is TGTGCCAGCAGCTTTGGGGCCAGTGACACTGAAGCTTTCTTT. Residues: CASSFGASDTEAFF.

The chain joins TRBV5-8 to TRBJ1-5; D is unclear. Trimming stripped 0 bases from V and 2 bases from J, with 9 bases between. The CDR3 has 15 amino acids. CDR1 SGHTS and CDR2 YDEGEE come from the germline V gene. In DNA form, the CDR3 reads TGTGCCAGCAGCTTGGCGCAGGCCGGCAATCAGCCCCAGCATTTT. Translation: CASSLAQAGNQPQHF.

V and J are TRBV27 and TRBJ1-6; tentative D call: TRBD1 (6 bases). CDR3 length: 16 amino acids. With 6 bases removed from V and 7 bases from J, the gap between germline ends came to 19 bases. Germline assignment: CDR1 MNHEY and CDR2 SMNVEV (reference sequence). DNA for the CDR3: TGTGCCAGCAGCAACTTGGGGGCAGGGGCCAATTCACCCCTCCACTTT. Encoded protein: CASSNLGAGANSPLHF.

J is TRBJ2-2 and V is TRBV7-2; D possibly corresponds to TRBD1 (5 bases). This CDR3 contains 16 residues. V was pared by 2 bases and J by 0 bases, with 10 bases between. The germline gives CDR1 SGHTA, CDR2 FQGNSA. CDR3 sequence reads: CASSLPQESNTGELFF. The CDR3 DNA reads TGTGCCAGCAGCTTACCACAGGAATCGAACACCGGGGAGCTGTTTTTT.

The table lists this clone with a count of one. Here the CDR3 reads CASSPGIRQPQHF. CDR3 nucleotide sequence: TGTGCCAGCAGTCCGGGGATCCGGCAGCCCCAGCATTTT. The V call is TRBV6-2 or TRBV6-3, the J call TRBJ1-5; the D is unclear. The germline V gene encodes CDR1 MNHEY and CDR2 SVGEGT. V dropped 5 bases and J dropped 7 bases, with 12 bases sitting between them. The CDR3 length is 13 residues.

This chain connects TRBV7-2 to TRBJ2-3; TRBD1 aligns across 9 bases. The CDR3 length is 15 residues. V lost 5 bases, J lost 3 bases, and 6 bases stayed unmatched. From germline, CDR1 is SGHTA and CDR2 FQGNSA. CDR3 in amino acids: CASSRSGQGTDTQYF. The CDR3, as DNA: TGTGCCAGCAGCCGGAGCGGACAGGGGACAGATACGCAGTATTTT.

The genes are TRBV7-2 and TRBJ2-1, with TRBD2 matching over 8 bases. This CDR3 is built from 15 residues. Germline V gene sequence: CDR1 SGHTA, CDR2 FQGNSA. After removal of 1 base from V and 7 bases from J, the junction contained 6 bases not matched to a gene. The CDR3 DNA reads as TGTGCCAGCAGCTTAGGAATAGCGGGGTCTAATGAGCAGTTCTTC. Residues: CASSLGIAGSNEQFF.

This clone was seen more than once but under ten times. In DNA form, the CDR3 reads TGTGCTAGTGGTTTTTCGGGAGGTCTCTACGAGCAGTACTTC. Translation gives CASGFSGGLYEQYF. The V gene is TRBV12-5, the J gene TRBJ2-7; 7 bases map to TRBD2. CDR3 length equals 14 residues. Germline V CDR1 and CDR2: LGHNT, FRNRAP. The J segment lost 3 bases and the V segment lost 3 bases, leaving 5 bases of the junction unmatched.

V usage is TRBV4-1 and J usage is TRBJ1-5, with 9 bases lining up with TRBD1. Germline CDR1 is MGHRA and CDR2 is YSYEKL. J lost 1 base, V lost 1 base, and 2 bases had no gene match. This CDR3 spans 16 amino acids. CDR3 region: CASSQGQGVSNQPQHF. CDR3 DNA sequence: TGCGCCAGCAGCCAAGGACAGGGGGTAAGCAATCAGCCCCAGCATTTT.

This clone was detected only a few times. This chain connects TRBV24-1 to TRBJ2-2, with TRBD1 identical over 7 bases. Germline CDR1 is KGHDR and CDR2 is SFDVKD. V lost 10 bases to trimming and J lost 4 bases; unmatched junction nucleotides: 5. This CDR3 is built from 13 residues. CDR3 protein: CATRQGPTGELFF. CDR3 nucleotides: TGTGCCACACGACAGGGACCCACCGGGGAGCTGTTTTTT.

The V and J genes are TRBV5-6 and TRBJ2-1; TRBD1 is a possible D gene (5 bases). V was cut by 6 bases and J by 0 bases, with 16 bases left in between. The CDR3 covers 16 residues. Germline V gene sequence: CDR1 SGHDT, CDR2 YYEEEE. DNA of the CDR3: TGTGCCAGCACCAACTATGGGGCGGACTCCTACAATGAGCAGTTCTTC. It translates to CASTNYGADSYNEQFF. Full variable domain (outside the CDR3, taken from reference TRBV5-6 and TRBJ2-1): DAGVTQSPTHLIKTRGQQVTLRCSPKSGHDTVSWYQQALGQGPQFIFQYYEEEERQRGNFPDRFSGHQFPNYSSELNVNALLLGDSALYLCASTNYGADSYNEQFFGPGTRLTVL.

The chain employs TRBV4-1 and TRBJ1-5, with 8 bases aligning to TRBD1. The CDR3 has 20 amino acids. V gave up 3 bases and J gave up 3 bases; unmatched junction bases: 19. Per the germline V gene, CDR1 is MGHRA and CDR2 is YSYEKL. The DNA for the CDR3 is TGCGCCAGCAGCCAGGCCCCGACCCCTGCCAGGGGGCTGATCAATCAGCCCCAGCATTTT. Encoded protein: CASSQAPTPARGLINQPQHF.

The CDR3 DNA reads as TGTGCCAGCAGCTTAGGCGCCACATCCAGAAACACTGAAGCTTTCTTT. Translating it yields CASSLGATSRNTEAFF. V usage is TRBV13 and J usage is TRBJ1-1, with D uncertain. Trimming shortened V by 0 bases and J by 2 bases, and 13 bases separated the two germline ends. CDR1 and CDR2 (germline): PRHDT, FYEKMQ (reference sequence). CDR3 length: 16 residues.

V gene TRBV3-1 (or the pseudogene TRBV3-2) combines with J gene TRBJ2-2, with 9 bases aligning to TRBD1. The germline V gene encodes CDR1 LGHDT and CDR2 YNNKEL (reference sequence). Trimming cost V 6 bases and J 3 bases; bases outside gene matches: 8. CDR3 length: 16 amino acids. The DNA of the CDR3 is TGTGCCAGCAGACTATCCGGACAGGGGTACACCGGGGAGCTGTTTTTT. Amino acids: CASRLSGQGYTGELFF.